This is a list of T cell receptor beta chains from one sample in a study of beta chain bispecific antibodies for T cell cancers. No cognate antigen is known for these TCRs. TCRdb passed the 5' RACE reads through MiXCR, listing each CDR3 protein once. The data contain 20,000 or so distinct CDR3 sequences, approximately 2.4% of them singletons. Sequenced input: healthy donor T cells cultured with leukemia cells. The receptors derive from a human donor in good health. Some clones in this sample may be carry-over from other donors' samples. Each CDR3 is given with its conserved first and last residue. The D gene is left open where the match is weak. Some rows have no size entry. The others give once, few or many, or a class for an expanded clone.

CASSMILGRNTEAFF | TGTGCCAGTAGTATGATATTGGGGAGGAACACTGAAGCTTTCTTT | TRBJ1-1 | - | TRBV19 | -
CASSWGNQPQHF | TGTGCCAGCAGTTGGGGCAATCAGCCCCAGCATTTT | TRBJ1-5 | - | TRBV12-3/TRBV12-4 | many
CASSLGLAGAVDTQYF | TGTGCCAGCAGCCTCGGACTAGCGGGGGCCGTCGATACGCAGTATTTT | TRBJ2-3 | TRBD2 | TRBV11-3 | many
CASSLWPNEKLFF | TGTGCCAGCAGCTTATGGCCTAATGAAAAACTGTTTTTT | TRBJ1-4 | - | TRBV7-2 | many
CASHIGDRGVGTEAFF | TGCGCCAGTCATATTGGGGACAGGGGAGTCGGCACTGAAGCTTTCTTT | TRBJ1-1 | TRBD1 | TRBV5-1 | many
CASSPRTGGLYEQYF | TGCGCCAGCAGCCCCCGGACAGGGGGACTCTACGAGCAGTACTTC | TRBJ2-7 | TRBD1 | TRBV5-1 | many
CASSLNGDNEKLFF | TGCGCCAGCAGCTTGAACGGGGATAATGAAAAACTGTTTTTT | TRBJ1-4 | - | TRBV5-1 | many
CASSLAKGNTEAFF | TGCGCCAGCAGCCTTGCCAAGGGGAACACTGAAGCTTTCTTT | TRBJ1-1 | - | TRBV4-1 | many
CASSLGGPQHF | TGTGCCAGCAGCTTAGGGGGGCCCCAGCATTTT | TRBJ1-5 | - | TRBV7-9 | -
CACGQLYEQYF | TGTGCCTGCGGGCAGCTTTACGAGCAGTACTTC | TRBJ2-7 | - | TRBV19 | few
CASSALTQESYEKLFF | TGTGCCAGCAGTGCTCTTACTCAGGAGAGTTACGAAAAACTGTTTTTT | TRBJ1-4 | - | TRBV6-5 | medium-sized
CASSWGYSENTEAFF | TGCGCCAGCAGCTGGGGCTACAGCGAGAACACTGAAGCTTTCTTT | TRBJ1-1 | - | TRBV5-1 | many
CASSQDRIRTGLGEQYF | TGTGCCAGCAGCCAAGATCGAATTAGGACAGGCCTGGGTGAGCAGTACTTC | TRBJ2-7 | TRBD1 | TRBV4-2 | many
CASSHGGGAFDEQFF | TGTGCCAGCAGTCACGGCGGGGGGGCCTTTGATGAGCAGTTCTTC | TRBJ2-1 | TRBD2 | TRBV6-5 | many
CASSPRPSGGKETQYF | TGCGCCAGCAGCCCCAGGCCATCAGGGGGGAAGGAGACCCAGTACTTC | TRBJ2-5 | - | TRBV5-1 | many
CASSFNTGELFF | TGTGCCAGCAGTTTTAACACCGGGGAGCTGTTTTTT | TRBJ2-2 | - | TRBV27 | many
CASSLNENTEAFF | TGTGCCAGCAGTTTGAACGAGAACACTGAAGCTTTCTTT | TRBJ1-1 | - | TRBV27 | many
CASSLNGDAFF | TGCGCCAGCAGCTTGAACGGTGACGCTTTCTTT | TRBJ1-1 | - | TRBV5-1 | medium-sized
CASSQDPSGGPGNEQFF | TGTGCCAGCAGCCAAGATCCTAGCGGGGGGCCTGGGAATGAGCAGTTCTTC | TRBJ2-1 | TRBD2 | TRBV3-1 | medium-sized
CAWRGDRRGTQYF | TGTGCCTGGAGGGGGGACAGGAGGGGTACGCAGTATTTT | TRBJ2-3 | TRBD1 | TRBV30 | -
CASSLVEASTDTQYF | TGCGCCAGCAGCTTGGTGGAGGCCAGCACAGATACGCAGTATTTT | TRBJ2-3 | - | TRBV5-1 | many
CASSEDRDSPLHF | TGTGCCAGCAGCGAAGACAGAGATTCACCCCTCCACTTT | TRBJ1-6 | - | TRBV9 | few
CSAIDLRDSQEQFF | TGCAGTGCTATAGATCTAAGGGACTCCCAAGAGCAGTTCTTC | TRBJ2-1 | - | TRBV20-1 | many
CASSIFPGGGTEAFF | TGTGCCAGTAGTATTTTTCCAGGGGGTGGGACTGAAGCTTTCTTT | TRBJ1-1 | TRBD1 | TRBV19 | many
CASSYSGETLNTEAFF | TGTGCCAGCAGTTACTCAGGGGAAACATTGAACACTGAAGCTTTCTTT | TRBJ1-1 | - | TRBV6-5 | many
CASRLVDKSTDTQYF | TGTGCCAGCAGACTTGTGGACAAATCCACAGATACGCAGTATTTT | TRBJ2-3 | - | TRBV7-9 | -